This TCR beta chain was found in a study of regulatory T cells in long-lasting Graves disease. Overall study context: Persistent Graves' disease meant over 5 years of antithyroid drugs with positive TSH receptor antibodies.

This clonotype was seen ten or more times. As yet, its antigen is unknown. Study results and limitations: Possibly, accuracy suffered from the small sample size.

Described time point: persistent/refractory GD, antithyroid drugs over 5 years with positive TRAb. The TCR library was made from RNA that had been extracted from PBMCs in TRIzol. Trimming cost V 7 bases and J 3 bases, with 16 bases left between them. Germline V gene data show CDR1 as MNHNS and CDR2 as SASEGT. This CDR3 is built from 14 residues. The authors built TCR beta libraries using iRepertoire HTBI primers and Arm-PCR of CDR3 regions. TCRdb independently ran MiXCR on the multiplex PCR reads; one entry per CDR3 protein. This sample has a few hundred thousand distinct CDR3 sequences; around 24% occur once, and the top ten carry about 26%.

This sequence joins TRBV6-1 and TRBJ2-7; no clear D. The starting material was peripheral blood mononuclear cells (PBMCs), obtained when the disease was refractory, from a patient treated with antithyroid drugs. The source of this sequence is a female donor with Graves disease. CDR3 loop: CASISHGRHYEQYF. CDR3 bases: TGTGCCAGCATCAGTCATGGCAGACACTACGAGCAGTACTTC.